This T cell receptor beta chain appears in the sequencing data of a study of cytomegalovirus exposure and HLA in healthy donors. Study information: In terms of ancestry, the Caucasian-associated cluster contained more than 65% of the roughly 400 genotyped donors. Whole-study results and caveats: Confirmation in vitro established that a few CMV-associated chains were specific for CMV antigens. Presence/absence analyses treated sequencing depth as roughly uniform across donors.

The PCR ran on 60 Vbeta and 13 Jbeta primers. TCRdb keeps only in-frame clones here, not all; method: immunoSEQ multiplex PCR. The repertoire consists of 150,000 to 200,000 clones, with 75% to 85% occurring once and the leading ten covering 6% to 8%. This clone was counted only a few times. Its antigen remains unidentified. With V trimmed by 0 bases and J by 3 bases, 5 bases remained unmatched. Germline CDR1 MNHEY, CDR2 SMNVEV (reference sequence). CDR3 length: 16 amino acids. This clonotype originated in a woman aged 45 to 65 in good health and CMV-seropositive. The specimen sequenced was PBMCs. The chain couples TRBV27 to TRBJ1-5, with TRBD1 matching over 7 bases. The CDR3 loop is CASSLSRDSLNQPQHF. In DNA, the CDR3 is TGTGCCAGCAGTTTATCACGGGACAGCCTCAATCAGCCCCAGCATTTT.